This TCR beta chain came from a study of T cell responses to AZD1222 COVID-19 vaccine. Only in-frame clones appear in the TCRdb table, and some are missing; sequencing was by immunoSEQ multiplex PCR. The sample has fewer than 200,000 clones, approximately 90% seen once; the top ten hold more than 4%. CDR1 is MNHNS and CDR2 is SASEGT in the germline V gene. V lost 2 bases to trimming and J lost 7 bases, with 12 bases between them. This CDR3 comprises 14 residues. Comment on this clone: This CDR3 is also generated by other DNA sequences in the sample.

Sequencing used peripheral blood, obtained 28 days after the second AZD1222 dose. This TCR was sampled from an adult who received the AZD1222 COVID-19 vaccine. J is TRBJ1-5 and V is TRBV6-1, with D hard to call. The CDR3 region is CASSEKRERQPQHF. Written as DNA, the CDR3 is TGTGCCAGCAGTGAAAAGAGGGAGCGGCAGCCCCAGCATTTT.